The rows below give T cell receptor beta chains drawn from one sample of a study of T cells after yellow fever vaccination. TCRdb re-called the 5' RACE reads with MiXCR, one entry per CDR3 protein. The sample contains 300,000 to 400,000 distinct CDR3 sequences, around an eighth of which appear only once. The sample in question was CD4+ T cells sorted from PBMCs, obtained 15 days after the yellow fever booster vaccination. The source is a man in his late teens or twenties who received the YFV17D yellow fever vaccine. Each CDR3 is given with its conserved first and last residue. A D gene is named only where the DNA matches it firmly. The size of a clone is reported for some rows only, either as once, few or many, or as a class for expanded clones.

V gene	clone size	J gene	D gene	CDR3 DNA	CDR3 protein
TRBV7-9	NA	TRBJ2-7	TRBD2	TGTGCCAGCAGCTTGGGGGGCAGCGGGGGCTACGAGCAGTACTTC	CASSLGGSGGYEQYF
TRBV5-1	many	TRBJ1-1	NA	TGTGCCAGCAGTCTGGGGTTGAACACTGAAGCTTTCTTT	CASSLGLNTEAFF
TRBV7-3	few	TRBJ2-1	NA	TGTGCCAGCAGCTTAAGACAGTCCGATGAGCAGTTCTTC	CASSLRQSDEQFF
TRBV7-9	many	TRBJ2-3	NA	TGTGCCAGCAGCTACTCAGATACGCAGTATTTT	CASSYSDTQYF
TRBV18	NA	TRBJ1-2	NA	TGTGCCAGCTCAAATGTAGGGGCGCACGAGTCCGGCTACACCTTC	CASSNVGAHESGYTF
TRBV6-7	few	TRBJ2-5	NA	TGTGCCAGCAGTTACTCGGGGCCAGGTGCCCAGTACTTC	CASSYSGPGAQYF
TRBV5-1	many	TRBJ1-1	NA	TGCGCCAGCAGCCAGCAGGGGATTAATGAAGCTTTCTTT	CASSQQGINEAFF
TRBV25-1	NA	TRBJ1-1	NA	TGTGCCACCAAAAGGGGGGTGAACACTGAAGCTTTCTTT	CATKRGVNTEAFF
TRBV2	many	TRBJ2-5	NA	TGTGCCAGCAGTGGAGAGGAGACCCAGTACTTC	CASSGEETQYF
TRBV5-4	NA	TRBJ1-6	NA	TGTGCCAGCAGTCAGAACAGGGATTCACCCCTCCACTTT	CASSQNRDSPLHF
TRBV15	many	TRBJ1-1	TRBD1	TGTGCCACCAGCAGAGATCGACAGGGGGGCACTGAAGCTTTCTTT	CATSRDRQGGTEAFF
TRBV12-3/TRBV12-4	few	TRBJ2-1	NA	TGTGCCAGCAGTTCTAGCTGGGGGGGCCGAGGGGAGCAGTTCTTC	CASSSSWGGRGEQFF
TRBV4-3	NA	TRBJ2-3	NA	TGCGCCAGCAGCCAACAAGAGGGGGATACGCAGTATTTT	CASSQQEGDTQYF
TRBV19	NA	TRBJ1-6	NA	TGTGCCAGTAGTCGAGGAGGACCGGGCTCCTATAATTCACCCCTCCACTTT	CASSRGGPGSYNSPLHF
TRBV30	once	TRBJ1-6	NA	TGTGCCTGGAGCGCCGTTGGGAGGGGAAATAATTCACCCCTCCACTTT	CAWSAVGRGNNSPLHF
TRBV3-1	few	TRBJ1-2	NA	TGTGCCAGCAGCCAAGCGGCCGGCGGCTACACCTTC	CASSQAAGGYTF
TRBV10-3	few	TRBJ2-5	NA	TGTGCCATCAGTGAGTCGCGTGTGTTGGAGACCCAGTACTTC	CAISESRVLETQYF
TRBV5-1	few	TRBJ2-7	TRBD1	TGCGCCAGCAGCCCTTTTGGGACAGGGGCCTACGAGCAGTACTTC	CASSPFGTGAYEQYF
TRBV28	many	TRBJ2-1	NA	TGTGCCAGCAATTCGGTAGCTCTCAACAATGAGCAGTTCTTC	CASNSVALNNEQFF
TRBV3-1	few	TRBJ1-2	TRBD1	TGTGCCAGCAGGGACAGGGGGGACTATGGCTACACCTTC	CASRDRGDYGYTF
TRBV7-2	many	TRBJ1-5	NA	TGTGCCAGCAGCTTACGGGGGGACCAGCCCCAGCATTTT	CASSLRGDQPQHF
TRBV18	NA	TRBJ2-1	NA	TGTGCCAGCTCACTACGGGGGACTGACAAATCGGAGCAGTTCTTC	CASSLRGTDKSEQFF